This T cell receptor beta chain was identified during a study of T cell responses to AZD1222 COVID-19 vaccine. General observations from the study: A mostly white British donor set with more females was recruited, and clonal diversity was possibly underestimated. Every sample of the repertoires postdated the peak T cell response. Spike-wide vaccine-associated CD4 TCRs dominated at 160-218 and 743-854.

In the case of this clone: Its antigen is unknown.

Trimming took off 0 bases at V and 7 bases at J, with 11 bases between the two ends. CDR1 and CDR2 from the germline V gene are SGHDT and YYEEEE. This CDR3 is 13 amino acids long. Data came from immunoSEQ multiplex PCR; TCRdb stores just in-frame clones and leaves some out. Seen here are 130,000 or so clones, roughly 91% observed once, and the top ten hold 11%. The source material was peripheral blood, sampled on day 0 of MenACWY control vaccination. The source of this sequence is an adult in good health. The chain couples TRBV5-6 to TRBJ2-7; D call uncertain. The CDR3 is CASSLGRIGEQYF. CDR3 DNA: TGTGCCAGCAGCTTGGGCCGTATTGGGGAGCAGTACTTC.